A selection of T cell receptor beta chains follows, all from one sample in a study of CD8+ T cells in alopecia areata. The data were produced by immunoSEQ multiplex PCR, yet TCRdb's version contains in-frame clones alone and is incomplete. Found here are some 120,000 clones, roughly 50% of them singletons; the top ten hold under 12%. Sequencing used NKG2D-low CD8+ T cells sorted from blood. These receptor sequences come from a human donor with alopecia areata. CDR3s include the opening cysteine and the closing phenylalanine or tryptophan. The D gene is left open where the match is weak. Clone size is stated in some rows and not others, as once, few, many or a class when expanded.

TRBJ2-7	TRBV7-9	TRBD1	NA	TGTGCCAGCAGCTACGGGACAGGGCTCAACGAGCAGTACTTC	CASSYGTGLNEQYF
TRBJ2-7	TRBV29-1	TRBD2	few	TGCAGCGTTGAATCGGTAGCGGGAGGTAGCGAGCAGTACTTC	CSVESVAGGSEQYF
TRBJ2-1	TRBV2	NA	once	TGTGCCAGCAGTTTGAATGAGCAGTTCTTC	CASSLNEQFF
TRBJ2-7	TRBV28	NA	NA	TGTGCCAGCAGTTTCGGGTCTAGCTCCTACGAGCAGTACTTC	CASSFGSSSYEQYF
TRBJ2-6	TRBV29-1	NA	NA	TGCAGCGTTGCAAGAGAGGGGGACGGTGCCTCTGGGGCCAACGTCCTGACTTTC	CSVAREGDGASGANVLTF
TRBJ1-2	TRBV29-1	NA	NA	TGCAGCGTTGAAGGATTAGGCTGGGACTATGGCTACACCTTC	CSVEGLGWDYGYTF
TRBJ2-7	TRBV29-1	NA	NA	TGCAGCGCTTCGAAAGGGACCCTAACCTACGAGCAGTACTTC	CSASKGTLTYEQYF
TRBJ2-1	TRBV29-1	NA	NA	TGCAGCGTTGACCCCGGGCGTGGTGAGCAGTTCTTC	CSVDPGRGEQFF
TRBJ2-2	TRBV19	NA	few	TGTGCCAGTAGTATAGCCGGGGAGCTGTTTTTT	CASSIAGELFF
TRBJ1-2	TRBV9	NA	NA	TGTGCCAGCAGCGTAGCGATCGCAGGGGAAGACTATGGCTACACCTTC	CASSVAIAGEDYGYTF
TRBJ2-1	TRBV29-1	TRBD2	NA	TGCAGCGCCCCAGGACTAGCGGGATTATGGCATGAGCAGTTCTTC	CSAPGLAGLWHEQFF
TRBJ2-7	TRBV9	TRBD1	NA	TGTGCCAGCAGCGTGGGACAGGGGGCATACGAGCAGTACTTC	CASSVGQGAYEQYF
TRBJ2-7	TRBV7-2	NA	NA	TGTGCCAGCAGCTTAATTGTACAGGCGCCTTCCTACGAGCAGTACTTC	CASSLIVQAPSYEQYF
TRBJ2-1	TRBV2	NA	NA	TGTGCCAGCAGGGGGACCTACGAGTTCTTC	CASRGTYEFF
TRBJ2-7	TRBV29-1	NA	NA	TGCAGCGTTGAAGTGGCCAGGGGAAGGGACCACGAGCAGTACTTC	CSVEVARGRDHEQYF
TRBJ2-1	TRBV28	NA	few	TGTGCCAGCAGTTTTGTGGGGGCCCGGGAAAGTGAGCAGTTCTTC	CASSFVGARESEQFF
TRBJ1-1	TRBV9	NA	NA	TGTGCCAGCAGCGTAGGGGGGGTGAGCACTGAAGCTTTCTTT	CASSVGGVSTEAFF
TRBJ2-1	TRBV29-1	NA	few	TGCAGCGTGGACCAGACTAATGAGCAGTTCTTC	CSVDQTNEQFF
TRBJ2-3	TRBV7-9	NA	few	TGTGCCAGCAGCTTAGCCACCGGGACCGCTCGGTATTTT	CASSLATGTARYF
TRBJ2-5	TRBV7-2	NA	once	TGTGCCAGCAGCTTAGCACAGGGTGACGAGACCCAGTACTTC	CASSLAQGDETQYF
TRBJ2-3	TRBV4-2	NA	NA	TGTGCCAGCAGCCCAGCGGAGAGCACAGATACGCAGTATTTT	CASSPAESTDTQYF
TRBJ2-7	TRBV29-1	NA	NA	TGCAGCGTTGAGGGGCCGAGCTACGAGCAGTACTTC	CSVEGPSYEQYF
TRBJ2-5	TRBV13	TRBD1	NA	TGTGCCAGCAGCTTGACAGGGTCCCAAGAGACCCAGTACTTC	CASSLTGSQETQYF
TRBJ2-7	TRBV29-1	TRBD1	NA	TGCAGCGCCCGACAGGGGTCCTACGAGCAGTACTTC	CSARQGSYEQYF
TRBJ1-2	TRBV27	NA	NA	TGTGCCAGCAGTTTAACAGGGCGAGCCTATGGCTACACCTTC	CASSLTGRAYGYTF
TRBJ2-4	TRBV27	NA	NA	TGTGCCAGCCACCGAGCTGAGTCCAAAAACATTCAGTACTTC	CASHRAESKNIQYF
TRBJ2-1	TRBV2	TRBD2	NA	TGTGCCAGCACCCGACTAGCGGGCCAGGATGAGCAGTTCTTC	CASTRLAGQDEQFF
TRBJ2-7	TRBV29-1	NA	few	TGCAGCGTTGAGACCGATGTACAGTACTTC	CSVETDVQYF
TRBJ2-1	TRBV11-2	TRBD2	NA	TGTGCCAGCAGCCCCGGTCTAGCGGAATACAATGAGCAGTTCTTC	CASSPGLAEYNEQFF
TRBJ2-3	TRBV23-1	NA	NA	TGCGCCAGCAGTCAGGACCCATCATCTGTGGACTTCACAGATACGCAGTATTTT	CASSQDPSSVDFTDTQYF
TRBJ1-2	TRBV9	NA	few	TGTGCCAGCAGCGTTGAGCATCATGGCTACACCTTC	CASSVEHHGYTF
TRBJ1-5	TRBV7-2	TRBD1	few	TGTGCCAGCAGCTTGTGGGGACAGGACACTTATAGCAATCAGCCCCAGCATTTT	CASSLWGQDTYSNQPQHF
TRBJ1-2	TRBV25-1	TRBD1	NA	TGTGCCAGCAGTGGCCCCCGACAGGGGGTTAGCTATGGCTACACCTTC	CASSGPRQGVSYGYTF
TRBJ1-5	TRBV27	NA	NA	TGTGCCAGCAGTTTAAATCCCCGGGGACAGCCCCAGCATTTT	CASSLNPRGQPQHF
TRBJ2-5	TRBV4-1	TRBD2	NA	TGCGCCAGCAGCCATTCCGATCTAGCGGCCCAAGAGACCCAGTACTTC	CASSHSDLAAQETQYF
TRBJ2-1	TRBV29-1	NA	few	TGCAGCGTTGAACAGGGAAATTACAATGAGCAGTTCTTC	CSVEQGNYNEQFF
TRBJ1-2	TRBV9	TRBD1	few	TGTGCCAGCAGCGGCTTCAGACAGGGGGCGGACTATGGCTACACCTTC	CASSGFRQGADYGYTF
TRBJ2-3	TRBV28	NA	few	TGTGCCAGCGGGGTTAGCACAGATACGCAGTATTTT	CASGVSTDTQYF